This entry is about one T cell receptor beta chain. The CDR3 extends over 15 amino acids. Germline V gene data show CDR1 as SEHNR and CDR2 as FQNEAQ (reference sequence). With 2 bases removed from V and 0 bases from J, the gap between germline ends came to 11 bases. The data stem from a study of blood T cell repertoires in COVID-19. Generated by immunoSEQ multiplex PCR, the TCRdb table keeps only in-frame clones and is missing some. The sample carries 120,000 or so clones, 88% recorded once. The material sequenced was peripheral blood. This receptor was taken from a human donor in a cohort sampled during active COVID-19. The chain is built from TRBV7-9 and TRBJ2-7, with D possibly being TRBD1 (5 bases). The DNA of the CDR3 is TGTGCCAGCAGCTTATTAGGACAAAGCTCCTACGAGCAGTACTTC. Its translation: CASSLLGQSSYEQYF.